This T cell receptor (beta chain) was recovered during a study of shared clonotypes between healthy human individuals. Study results and caveats: It was anticipated that sequencing depth would influence how many clonotypes donors shared. It was the non-shared clonotypes that had lower generation probabilities than clonotypes shared by all four donors.

In the sorted-subset replicate PCRs, approximately 200 ng DNA, 25,000 to 35,000 T cell genomes, was used. Method: immunoSEQ multiplex PCR; TCRdb's copy keeps in-frame clones and lacks some. The sample gives millions of clones, just over 90% of which show up once; 0.13% to 0.15% is in the top ten. Nashville, Tennessee was home to all donors, each a Caucasian adult. In regard to this clone: The antigen is not known.

Material for sequencing was naive CD4+ T cells sorted from blood. The subset: CD45RA+ positively selected. This TCR was recovered from a man younger than 35 in good health.

For the CDR3, the DNA is TGTGCCAGCAGCTCAGTACTAGCGGGAGTTTACGAGCAGTACTTC. Translated: CASSSVLAGVYEQYF. The genes are TRBV7-2 and TRBJ2-7; 11 bases line up with TRBD2. The germline CDR1 and CDR2 sequences are SGHTA and FQGNSA. Trimming took 4 bases from V and 4 from J; bases not matched to a gene: 6. The CDR3 length is 15 residues.